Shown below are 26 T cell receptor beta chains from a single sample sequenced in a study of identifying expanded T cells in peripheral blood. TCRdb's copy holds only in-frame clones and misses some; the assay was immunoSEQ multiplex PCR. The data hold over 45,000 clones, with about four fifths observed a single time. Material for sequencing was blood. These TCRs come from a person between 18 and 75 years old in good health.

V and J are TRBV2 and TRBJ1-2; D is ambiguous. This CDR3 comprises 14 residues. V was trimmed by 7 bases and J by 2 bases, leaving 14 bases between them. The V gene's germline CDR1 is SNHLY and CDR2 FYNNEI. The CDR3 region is CASTQIWGNYGYTF. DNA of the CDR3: TGTGCCAGCACTCAAATATGGGGAAACTATGGCTACACCTTC.

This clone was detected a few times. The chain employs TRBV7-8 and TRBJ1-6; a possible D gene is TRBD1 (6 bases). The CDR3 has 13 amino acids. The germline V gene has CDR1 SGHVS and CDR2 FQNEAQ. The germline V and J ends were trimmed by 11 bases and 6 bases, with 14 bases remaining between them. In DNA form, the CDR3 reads TGTGCCTCAGGGGCGGCTGGTAATTCACCCCTCCACTTT. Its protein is CASGAAGNSPLHF.

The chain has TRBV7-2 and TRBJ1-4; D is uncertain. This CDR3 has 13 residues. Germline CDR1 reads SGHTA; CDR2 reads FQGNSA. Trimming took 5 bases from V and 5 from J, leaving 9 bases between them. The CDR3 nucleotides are TGTGCCAGCAGCCGACAATCGAATGAAAAACTGTTTTTT. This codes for CASSRQSNEKLFF.

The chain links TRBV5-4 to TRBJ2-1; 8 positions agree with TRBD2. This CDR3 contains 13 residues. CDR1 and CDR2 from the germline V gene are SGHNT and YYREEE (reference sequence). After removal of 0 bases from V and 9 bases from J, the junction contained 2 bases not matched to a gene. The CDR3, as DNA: TGTGCCAGCAGCTTGGTTGCGGGGGGTGAGCAGTTCTTC. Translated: CASSLVAGGEQFF.

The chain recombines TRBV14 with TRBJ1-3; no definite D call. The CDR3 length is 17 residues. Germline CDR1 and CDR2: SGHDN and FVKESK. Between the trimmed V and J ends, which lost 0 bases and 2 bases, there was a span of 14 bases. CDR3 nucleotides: TGTGCCAGCAGCCAAGATCGGAGGCATCTTGCTGGAAACACCATATATTTT. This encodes CASSQDRRHLAGNTIYF. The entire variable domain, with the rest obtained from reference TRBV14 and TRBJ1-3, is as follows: EAGVTQFPSHSVIEKGQTVTLRCDPISGHDNLYWYRRVMGKEIKFLLHFVKESKQDESGMPNNRFLAERTGGTYSTLKVQPAELEDSGVYFCASSQDRRHLAGNTIYFGEGSWLTVV.

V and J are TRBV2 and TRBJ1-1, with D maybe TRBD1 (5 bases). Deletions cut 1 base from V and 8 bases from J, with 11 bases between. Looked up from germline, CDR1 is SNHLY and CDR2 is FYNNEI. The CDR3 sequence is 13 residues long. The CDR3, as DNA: TGTGCCAGCAGTGAAGACAGGAGAAAAGAAGCTTTCTTT. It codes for CASSEDRRKEAFF.

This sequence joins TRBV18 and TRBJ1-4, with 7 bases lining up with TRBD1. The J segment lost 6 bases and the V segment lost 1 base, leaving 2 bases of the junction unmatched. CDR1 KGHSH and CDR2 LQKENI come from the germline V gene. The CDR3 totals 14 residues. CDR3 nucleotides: TGTGCCAGCTCACCACAGGGGGCGGATGAAAAACTGTTTTTT. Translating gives CASSPQGADEKLFF.

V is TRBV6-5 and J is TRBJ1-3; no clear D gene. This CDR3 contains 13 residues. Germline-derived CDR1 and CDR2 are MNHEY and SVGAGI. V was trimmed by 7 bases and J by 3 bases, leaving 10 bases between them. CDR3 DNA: TGTGCCAGCACGGGCAGGTTTGGAAACACCATATATTTT. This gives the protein CASTGRFGNTIYF.

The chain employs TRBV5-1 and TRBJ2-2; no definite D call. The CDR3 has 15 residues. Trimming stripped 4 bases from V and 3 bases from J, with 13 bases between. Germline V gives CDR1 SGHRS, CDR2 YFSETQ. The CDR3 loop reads CASSQTALDTGELFF. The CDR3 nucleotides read TGCGCCAGCAGCCAAACCGCTCTAGACACCGGGGAGCTGTTTTTT.

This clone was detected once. The CDR3 nucleotides are TGCAGCGTTCAAGGGACCGCCTATGGCTACACCTTC. As protein: CSVQGTAYGYTF. This chain joins TRBV29-1 and TRBJ1-2, with D possibly matching TRBD1 (5 bases). The germline V gene encodes CDR1 SQVTM and CDR2 ANQGSEA. V shed 5 bases and J shed 4 bases, with 11 bases lying between them. The CDR3 has 12 residues. Drawing the rest from reference TRBV29-1 and TRBJ1-2, the complete variable domain is SAVISQKPSRDICQRGTSLTIQCQVDSQVTMMFWYRQQPGQSLTLIATANQGSEATYESGFVIDKFPISRPNLTFSTLTVSNMSPEDSSIYLCSVQGTAYGYTFGSGTRLTVV.

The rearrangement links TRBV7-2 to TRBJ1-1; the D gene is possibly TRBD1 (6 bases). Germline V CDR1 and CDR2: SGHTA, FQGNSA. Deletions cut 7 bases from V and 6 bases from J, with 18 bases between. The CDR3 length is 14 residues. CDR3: CASTLAQGRAEAFF. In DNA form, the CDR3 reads TGTGCCAGCACGCTAGCACAGGGCCGCGCTGAAGCTTTCTTT. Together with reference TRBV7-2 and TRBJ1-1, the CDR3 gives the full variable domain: GAGVSQSPSNKVTEKGKDVELRCDPISGHTALYWYRQSLGQGLEFLIYFQGNSAPDKSGLPSDRFSAERTGGSVSTLTIQRTQQEDSAVYLCASTLAQGRAEAFFGQGTRLTVV.

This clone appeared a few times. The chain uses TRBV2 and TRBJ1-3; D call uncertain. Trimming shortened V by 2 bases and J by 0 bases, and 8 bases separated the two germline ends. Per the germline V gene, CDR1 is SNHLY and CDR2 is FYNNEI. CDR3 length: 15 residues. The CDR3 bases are TGTGCCAGCAGTGAAAACACCGGCTCTGGAAACACCATATATTTT. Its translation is CASSENTGSGNTIYF.

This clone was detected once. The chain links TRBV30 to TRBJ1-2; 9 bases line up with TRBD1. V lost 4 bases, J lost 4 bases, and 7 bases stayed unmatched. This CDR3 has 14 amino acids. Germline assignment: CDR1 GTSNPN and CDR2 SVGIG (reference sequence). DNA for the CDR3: TGTGCCTGGAATTTTTGGGGACAGGGCTATGGCTACACCTTC. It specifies CAWNFWGQGYGYTF.

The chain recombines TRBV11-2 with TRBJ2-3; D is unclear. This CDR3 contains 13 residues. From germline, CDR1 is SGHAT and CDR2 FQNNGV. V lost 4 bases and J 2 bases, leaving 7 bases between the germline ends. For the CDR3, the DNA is TGTGCCAGCAGCTCCTACATCACAGATACGCAGTATTTT. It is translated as CASSSYITDTQYF. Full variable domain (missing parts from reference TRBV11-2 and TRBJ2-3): EAGVAQSPRYKIIEKRQSVAFWCNPISGHATLYWYQQILGQGPKLLIQFQNNGVVDDSQLPKDRFSAERLKGVDSTLKIQPAKLEDSAVYLCASSSYITDTQYFGPGTRLTVL.

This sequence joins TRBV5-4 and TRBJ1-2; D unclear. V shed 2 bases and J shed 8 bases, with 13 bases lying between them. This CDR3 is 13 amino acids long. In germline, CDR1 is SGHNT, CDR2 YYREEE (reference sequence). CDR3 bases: TGTGCCAGCAGCTTCGGAGGAGAGCGGGGCTACACCTTC. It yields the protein CASSFGGERGYTF.

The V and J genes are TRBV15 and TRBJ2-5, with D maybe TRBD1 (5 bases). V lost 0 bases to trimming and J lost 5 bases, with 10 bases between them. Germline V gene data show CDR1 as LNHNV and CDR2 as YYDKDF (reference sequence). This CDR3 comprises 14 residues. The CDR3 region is CATSREGLRETQYF. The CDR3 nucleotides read TGTGCCACCAGCAGAGAGGGGCTCCGGGAGACCCAGTACTTC. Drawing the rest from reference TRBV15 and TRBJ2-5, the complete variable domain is DAMVIQNPRYQVTQFGKPVTLSCSQTLNHNVMYWYQQKSSQAPKLLFHYYDKDFNNEADTPDNFQSRRPNTSFCFLDIRSPGLGDTAMYLCATSREGLRETQYFGPGTRLLVL.

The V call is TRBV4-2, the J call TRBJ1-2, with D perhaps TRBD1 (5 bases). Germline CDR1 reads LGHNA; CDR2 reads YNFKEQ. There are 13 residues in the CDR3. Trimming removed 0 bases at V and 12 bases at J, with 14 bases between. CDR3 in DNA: TGTGCCAGCAGCCAAGACCGGGACGGCGGCCACACCTTC. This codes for CASSQDRDGGHTF.

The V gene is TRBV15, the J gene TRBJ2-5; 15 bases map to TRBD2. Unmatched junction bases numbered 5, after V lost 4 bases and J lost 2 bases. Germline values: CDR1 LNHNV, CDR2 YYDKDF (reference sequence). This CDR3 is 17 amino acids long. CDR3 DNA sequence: TGTGCCACCAGCAAGGGACTAGCGGGAGGCCTTCAAGAGACCCAGTACTTC. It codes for CATSKGLAGGLQETQYF. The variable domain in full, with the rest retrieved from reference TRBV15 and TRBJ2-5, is DAMVIQNPRYQVTQFGKPVTLSCSQTLNHNVMYWYQQKSSQAPKLLFHYYDKDFNNEADTPDNFQSRRPNTSFCFLDIRSPGLGDTAMYLCATSKGLAGGLQETQYFGPGTRLLVL.

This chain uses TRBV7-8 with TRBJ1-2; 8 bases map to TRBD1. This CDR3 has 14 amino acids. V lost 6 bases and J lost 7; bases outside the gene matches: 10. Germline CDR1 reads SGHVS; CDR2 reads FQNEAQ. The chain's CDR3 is CASRPIRGQGGYTF. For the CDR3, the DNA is TGTGCCAGCAGACCTATCAGGGGGCAAGGTGGCTACACCTTC.

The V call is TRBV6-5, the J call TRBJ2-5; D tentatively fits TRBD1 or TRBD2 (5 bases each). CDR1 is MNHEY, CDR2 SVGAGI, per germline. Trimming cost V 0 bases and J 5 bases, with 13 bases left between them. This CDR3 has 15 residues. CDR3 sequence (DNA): TGTGCCAGCAGTTACTCTCGAAACCGGGGCGAGACCCAGTACTTC. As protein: CASSYSRNRGETQYF.

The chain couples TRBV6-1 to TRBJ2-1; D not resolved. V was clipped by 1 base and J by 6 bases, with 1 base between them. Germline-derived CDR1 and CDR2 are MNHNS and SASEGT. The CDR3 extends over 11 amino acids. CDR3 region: CASSEGNEQFF. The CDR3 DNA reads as TGTGCCAGCAGTGAAGGCAATGAGCAGTTCTTC.

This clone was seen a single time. CDR3 nucleotides: TGTGCCAGCAGTTCGGGTTTGACAGGGGGACGGGCTTTCTTT. This translates into CASSSGLTGGRAFF. This chain uses TRBV2 with TRBJ1-1; TRBD1 aligns across 9 bases. Trimming removed 5 bases from V and 11 bases from J; junction bases left unmatched: 12. The CDR3 length is 14 residues. Germline-derived CDR1 and CDR2 are SNHLY and FYNNEI.

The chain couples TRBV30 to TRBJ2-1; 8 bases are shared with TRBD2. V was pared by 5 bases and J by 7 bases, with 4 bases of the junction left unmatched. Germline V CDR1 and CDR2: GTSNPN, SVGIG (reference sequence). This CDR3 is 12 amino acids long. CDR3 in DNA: TGTGCCTGGGGTGGACTAGCTAATGAGCAGTTCTTC. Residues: CAWGGLANEQFF.

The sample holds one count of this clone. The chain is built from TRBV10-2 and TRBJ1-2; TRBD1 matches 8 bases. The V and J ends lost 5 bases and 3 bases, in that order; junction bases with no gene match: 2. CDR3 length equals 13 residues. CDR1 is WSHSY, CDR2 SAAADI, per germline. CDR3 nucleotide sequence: TGCGCCAGCAGTCCAGGGGGCTACTATGGCTACACCTTC. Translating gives CASSPGGYYGYTF.

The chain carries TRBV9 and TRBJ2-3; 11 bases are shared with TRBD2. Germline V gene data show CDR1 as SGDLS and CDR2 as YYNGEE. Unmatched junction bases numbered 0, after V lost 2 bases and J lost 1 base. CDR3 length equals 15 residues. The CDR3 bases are TGTGCCAGCAGCGTGGGACTAGCGGGCACAGATACGCAGTATTTT. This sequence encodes CASSVGLAGTDTQYF.

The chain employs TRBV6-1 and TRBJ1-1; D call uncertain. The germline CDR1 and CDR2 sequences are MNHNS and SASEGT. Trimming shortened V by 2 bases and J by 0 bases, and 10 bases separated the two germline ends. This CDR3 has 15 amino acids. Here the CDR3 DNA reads TGTGCCAGCAGTGAAAACCCAGACATGAACACTGAAGCTTTCTTT. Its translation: CASSENPDMNTEAFF.